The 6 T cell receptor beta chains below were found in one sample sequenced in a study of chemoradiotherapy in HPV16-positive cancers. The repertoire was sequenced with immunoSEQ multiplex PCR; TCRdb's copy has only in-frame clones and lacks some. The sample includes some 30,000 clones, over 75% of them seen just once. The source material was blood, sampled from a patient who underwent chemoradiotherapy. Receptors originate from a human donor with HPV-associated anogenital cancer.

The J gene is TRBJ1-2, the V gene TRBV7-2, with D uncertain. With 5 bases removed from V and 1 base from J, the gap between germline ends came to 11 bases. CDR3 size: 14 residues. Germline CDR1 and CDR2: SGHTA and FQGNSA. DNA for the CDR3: TGTGCCAGCAGCCGACGAGAAGTTAACTATGGCTACACCTTC. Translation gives CASSRREVNYGYTF.

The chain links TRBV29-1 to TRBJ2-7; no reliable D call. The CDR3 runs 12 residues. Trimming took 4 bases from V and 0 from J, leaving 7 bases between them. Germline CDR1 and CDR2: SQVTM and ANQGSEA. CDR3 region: CSVVFSSYEQYF. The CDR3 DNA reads TGCAGCGTTGTATTTAGCTCCTACGAGCAGTACTTC.

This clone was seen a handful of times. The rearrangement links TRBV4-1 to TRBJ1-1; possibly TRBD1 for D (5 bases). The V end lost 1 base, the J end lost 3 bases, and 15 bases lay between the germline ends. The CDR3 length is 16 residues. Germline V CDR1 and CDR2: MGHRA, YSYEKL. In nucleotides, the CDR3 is TGCGCCAGCAGCCAAGGGGACCCCTCCCTCTACACTGAAGCTTTCTTT. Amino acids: CASSQGDPSLYTEAFF.

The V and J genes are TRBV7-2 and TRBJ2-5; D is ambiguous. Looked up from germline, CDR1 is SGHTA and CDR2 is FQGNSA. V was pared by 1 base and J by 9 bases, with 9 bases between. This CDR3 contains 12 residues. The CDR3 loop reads CASSLGGEAQYF. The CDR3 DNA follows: TGTGCCAGCAGCTTAGGGGGTGAGGCCCAGTACTTC.

CDR3 sequence: CASSYSKQGFVLTF. In nucleotides, the CDR3 is TGTGCCAGCAGTTACTCGAAACAGGGGTTCGTCCTGACTTTC. The genes are TRBV6-6 and TRBJ2-6; TRBD1 agrees at 7 bases. CDR1 is MNHNY and CDR2 is SVGAGI in the germline V gene (reference sequence). The CDR3 length is 14 residues. The V and J ends lost 0 bases and 12 bases, in that order; junction bases with no gene match: 5.

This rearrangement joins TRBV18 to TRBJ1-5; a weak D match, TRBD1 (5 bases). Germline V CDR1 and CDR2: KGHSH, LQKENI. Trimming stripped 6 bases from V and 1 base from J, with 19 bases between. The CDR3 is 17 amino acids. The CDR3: CASSAGGVGTSNQPQHF. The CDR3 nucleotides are TGTGCCAGCTCGGCCGGGGGGGTAGGTACGAGCAATCAGCCCCAGCATTTT.